A single sample is the source of the 15 T cell receptor beta chains below, sequenced in a study of T cell repertoires in cytomegalovirus infection. Via MiXCR, TCRdb re-called the reads, giving one row per CDR3 protein. The sample includes 68,000 or so distinct CDR3 sequences, about 22% of them seen just once. Antigens of these TCRs are unknown. The sequenced sample was PBMCs, sequenced either directly or after in vitro stimulation (not recorded which). The receptors here all came from a human donor in good health (CMV status not recorded). Some clones in this sample may be carry-over from other donors' samples.

V and J are TRBV19 and TRBJ2-7, with D possibly TRBD1 on 6 matching bases. V lost 7 bases and J 2 bases, leaving 18 bases between the germline ends. This CDR3 region has 15 residues. Looked up from germline, CDR1 is LNHDA and CDR2 is SQIVND (reference sequence). CDR3 region: CASNYRGTGPYEQYF. The CDR3 coding sequence is TGTGCCAGTAATTATAGGGGGACGGGACCCTACGAGCAGTACTTC.

Many counts were recorded for this clonotype. The chain has TRBV6-1 and TRBJ1-1; D uncertain. The ends were cut back, 11 bases at V and 3 bases at J, with 13 bases in the middle. Germline CDR1 reads MNHNS; CDR2 reads SASEGT. The CDR3 loop spans 12 amino acids. CDR3 protein: CASRTLDTEAFF. The CDR3 nucleotides are TGTGCCTCTCGGACCCTGGACACTGAAGCTTTCTTT.

This clonotype was detected only a few times. The chain links TRBV24-1 to TRBJ2-2, with 9 bases fitting TRBD1. This CDR3 contains 17 residues. V shed 4 bases, J shed 3 bases, and the junction held 8 bases outside the gene matches. Per the germline V gene, CDR1 is KGHDR and CDR2 is SFDVKD. CDR3: CATSDETGGWDTGELFF. CDR3 in DNA: TGTGCCACCAGTGACGAGACAGGGGGGTGGGACACCGGGGAGCTGTTTTTT.

This clonotype came up a few times. The chain is built from TRBV9 and TRBJ2-7, with TRBD2 matching 8 bases. With 0 bases clipped from V and 3 bases from J, the junction kept 2 bases outside the gene matches. This CDR3 spans 14 amino acids. CDR1 and CDR2 (germline): SGDLS, YYNGEE. The CDR3 sequence: CASSVAGGNYEQYF. CDR3 bases: TGTGCCAGCAGCGTAGCGGGGGGGAACTACGAGCAGTACTTC.

This clonotype was observed once. This rearrangement joins TRBV11-2 to TRBJ1-1, with a possible D match to TRBD1 (6 bases). Germline lookup yields CDR1 SGHAT and CDR2 FQNNGV. The CDR3 runs to 14 residues. The V gene lost 6 bases and the J gene lost 2 bases, with 13 bases spanning the gap. CDR3 region: CASRGGGPNTEAFF. CDR3 in DNA: TGTGCCAGCAGGGGAGGGGGTCCAAACACTGAAGCTTTCTTT.

In this sample, this clonotype turned up a few times. The chain links TRBV6-5 to TRBJ2-3; D is uncertain. The V end lost 0 bases, the J end lost 4 bases, and 14 bases lay between the germline ends. From germline, CDR1 is MNHEY and CDR2 SVGAGI. The CDR3 runs 16 residues. The CDR3 bases are TGTGCCAGCAGTTACTCGAAGGCCCAGATTGCAGATACGCAGTATTTT. It yields the protein CASSYSKAQIADTQYF.

The J gene is TRBJ1-6, the V gene TRBV30; TRBD1 matches at 7 bases. The length of the CDR3 is 14 residues. Germline CDR1 is GTSNPN and CDR2 is SVGIG (reference sequence). V trimming: 3 bases; J trimming: 2 bases; junction bases outside the gene matches: 1. CDR3 sequence reads: CAWRGQAYNSPLHF. The CDR3 nucleotides are TGTGCCTGGAGAGGACAGGCCTATAATTCACCCCTCCACTTT. The entire variable domain, with the rest obtained from reference TRBV30 and TRBJ1-6, is as follows: SQTIHQWPATLVQPVGSPLSLECTVEGTSNPNLYWYRQAAGRGLQLLFYSVGIGQISSEVPQNLSASRPQDRQFILSSKKLLLSDSGFYLCAWRGQAYNSPLHFGNGTRLTVT.

This clonotype has at least ten counts. This sequence joins TRBV6-1 and TRBJ1-1; D is unresolved. Germline CDR1 reads MNHNS; CDR2 reads SASEGT. The CDR3 has 15 amino acids. Trimming shortened V by 6 bases and J by 0 bases, and 14 bases separated the two germline ends. CDR3 sequence reads: CASRFSATMNTEAFF. CDR3 bases: TGTGCCAGCAGGTTCTCAGCGACTATGAACACTGAAGCTTTCTTT.

This clonotype was counted at least ten times. The V and J genes are TRBV7-9 and TRBJ2-2; D is ambiguous. In germline, CDR1 is SEHNR, CDR2 FQNEAQ (reference sequence). This CDR3 has 16 amino acids. V gave up 3 bases and J gave up 1 base, with 12 bases separating them. CDR3 sequence: CASSFLPFRNTGELFF. CDR3 nucleotides: TGTGCCAGCAGCTTTCTGCCGTTCCGGAACACCGGGGAGCTGTTTTTT.

The chain carries TRBV27 and TRBJ2-1, with D possibly matching TRBD2 (5 bases). Germline V gene data show CDR1 as MNHEY and CDR2 as SMNVEV (reference sequence). Trimming shortened V by 5 bases and J by 3 bases, and 17 bases separated the two germline ends. This CDR3 contains 16 residues. CDR3 region: CASSPLAGWSYNEQFF. In DNA, the CDR3 is TGTGCCAGCAGTCCTCTGGCGGGTTGGAGCTACAATGAGCAGTTCTTC.

This clonotype was recorded many times. This sequence joins TRBV12-3 or TRBV12-4 and TRBJ2-1, with D perhaps matching TRBD2 (5 bases). CDR3 length equals 12 residues. V was shortened by 5 bases and J by 10 bases, with 12 bases between the two germline ends. In DNA, the CDR3 is TGTGCCAGCAGTAACACACGGAGGGAGCAGTTCTTC. Translation gives CASSNTRREQFF.

The rearrangement joins TRBV20-1 to TRBJ2-1, with D perhaps matching TRBD1 or TRBD2 (6 bases each). The V gene lost 2 bases and the J gene lost 0 bases, with 14 bases spanning the gap. Germline CDR1 and CDR2: DFQATT and SNEGSKA (reference sequence). The CDR3 length is 16 residues. The CDR3 DNA sequence: TGCAGTGCTAGATTGGGGGGCGCGAGCTCCTACAATGAGCAGTTCTTC. This encodes CSARLGGASSYNEQFF.

CDR3: CASSNPPGRANTGELFF. The CDR3 nucleotides are TGTGCCAGCAGTAACCCCCCGGGACGGGCGAACACCGGGGAGCTGTTTTTT. The V gene is TRBV12-3 or TRBV12-4, the J gene TRBJ2-2; possibly TRBD1 or TRBD2 for D (5 bases each). V was shortened by 5 bases and J by 0 bases, with 16 bases between the two germline ends. CDR3 size: 17 residues.

The chain couples TRBV6-6 to TRBJ1-2, with 10 bases lining up with TRBD1. V trimming: 4 bases; J trimming: 7 bases; junction bases outside the gene matches: 15. The CDR3 runs 17 residues. Per the germline V gene, CDR1 is MNHNY and CDR2 is SVGAGI (reference sequence). CDR3 nucleotide sequence: TGTGCCAGCAGTTCAGCTCGACAGGGGGCGAGGTTCGGTGGCTACACCTTC. It codes for CASSSARQGARFGGYTF.

This clonotype has a count of ten or more. The gene calls are TRBV7-2 and TRBJ1-1; D unresolved. The V end was cut by 5 bases, the J end by 6 bases, with 13 bases between. The CDR3 loop spans 13 amino acids. From germline, CDR1 is SGHTA and CDR2 FQGNSA. This chain's CDR3 is CASSPSNQAEAFF. The CDR3 nucleotides read TGTGCCAGCAGCCCGAGCAATCAGGCTGAAGCTTTCTTT.